The rows below give T cell receptor beta chains drawn from one sample of a study of control samples from healthy donors and cancer patients. The protocol was immunoSEQ multiplex PCR, while the TCRdb copy is restricted to in-frame clones and leaves out a portion. This sample has approximately 130,000 clones, with around 87% found just once. The sequenced sample was blood. The receptors derive from a man in his 60s in good health. Each CDR3 is given with its conserved first and last residue. Each record gives: V gene, D gene, clone size, J gene, CDR3 protein, CDR3 DNA. A D gene is named only where the DNA matches it firmly. Clone size appears in some rows only: once, few, many, or a class for an expanded clone.

V gene: TRBV7-2
D gene: TRBD1
clone size: .
J gene: TRBJ2-7
CDR3 protein: CASSLGTGGNEQYF
CDR3 DNA: TGTGCCAGCAGCTTAGGGACAGGGGGTAATGAGCAGTACTTC

V gene: TRBV18
D gene: .
clone size: .
J gene: TRBJ1-6
CDR3 protein: CASSPPAGNNSPLHF
CDR3 DNA: TGTGCCAGCTCACCACCGGCAGGGAATAATTCACCCCTCCACTTT

V gene: TRBV12-5
D gene: TRBD2
clone size: .
J gene: TRBJ2-3
CDR3 protein: CASGTGLASSTDTQYF
CDR3 DNA: TGTGCTAGTGGTACAGGACTAGCGTCTAGCACAGATACGCAGTATTTT

V gene: TRBV7-9
D gene: TRBD1
clone size: few
J gene: TRBJ1-4
CDR3 protein: CASSPGQGAAEKLFF
CDR3 DNA: TGTGCCAGCAGCCCGGGACAGGGGGCGGCTGAAAAACTGTTTTTT

V gene: TRBV19
D gene: .
clone size: .
J gene: TRBJ2-3
CDR3 protein: CASRRKSTDTQYF
CDR3 DNA: TGTGCCAGTAGGCGGAAGAGCACAGATACGCAGTATTTT

V gene: TRBV10-2
D gene: .
clone size: .
J gene: TRBJ2-3
CDR3 protein: CASKASGTDTQYF
CDR3 DNA: TGCGCCAGCAAGGCTAGCGGCACAGATACGCAGTATTTT

V gene: TRBV18
D gene: .
clone size: .
J gene: TRBJ2-3
CDR3 protein: CASSPPYIATDAQYF
CDR3 DNA: TGTGCCAGCTCACCACCGTACATTGCCACAGATGCGCAGTATTTT

V gene: TRBV7-2
D gene: TRBD1
clone size: .
J gene: TRBJ1-2
CDR3 protein: CASSLGGQGRYTF
CDR3 DNA: TGTGCCAGCAGCTTAGGAGGACAGGGACGCTACACCTTC

V gene: TRBV19
D gene: TRBD2
clone size: .
J gene: TRBJ2-3
CDR3 protein: CASSIAPGLATDTQYF
CDR3 DNA: TGTGCCAGTAGTATAGCCCCGGGACTAGCGACAGATACGCAGTATTTT

V gene: TRBV30
D gene: .
clone size: .
J gene: TRBJ1-6
CDR3 protein: CAWSGGMGHSPLHF
CDR3 DNA: TGTGCCTGGAGTGGGGGGATGGGGCATTCACCCCTCCACTTT

V gene: TRBV11-2
D gene: .
clone size: .
J gene: TRBJ2-3
CDR3 protein: CASSLLQGSGTDTQYF
CDR3 DNA: TGTGCCAGCAGCTTACTCCAGGGTAGCGGCACAGATACGCAGTATTTT

V gene: TRBV24-1
D gene: .
clone size: .
J gene: TRBJ1-4
CDR3 protein: CATSDFRGADSKATNEKLFF
CDR3 DNA: TGTGCCACCAGTGATTTCAGGGGAGCAGACAGCAAAGCAACTAATGAAAAACTGTTTTTT

V gene: TRBV19
D gene: TRBD2
clone size: once
J gene: TRBJ2-3
CDR3 protein: CASSIGSGGSFSPSTDTQYF
CDR3 DNA: TGTGCCAGTAGTATAGGAAGCGGGGGGTCCTTCTCCCCTAGCACAGATACGCAGTATTTT

V gene: TRBV7-2
D gene: .
clone size: .
J gene: TRBJ1-2
CDR3 protein: CASSLGQGLEGYTF
CDR3 DNA: TGTGCCAGCAGCTTAGGGCAGGGGCTTGAGGGCTACACCTTC

V gene: TRBV27
D gene: TRBD1
clone size: .
J gene: TRBJ1-2
CDR3 protein: CASSPPGRTGGGYTF
CDR3 DNA: TGTGCCAGCAGTCCCCCGGGTAGGACAGGGGGTGGCTACACCTTC

V gene: TRBV4-1
D gene: .
clone size: .
J gene: TRBJ2-2
CDR3 protein: CASREGPFTGELFF
CDR3 DNA: TGCGCCAGCAGAGAGGGACCGTTCACCGGGGAGCTGTTTTTT

V gene: TRBV28
D gene: TRBD1
clone size: .
J gene: TRBJ2-7
CDR3 protein: CASSHNDRAGNEQYF
CDR3 DNA: TGTGCCAGCAGCCACAACGACAGGGCCGGGAACGAGCAGTACTTC

V gene: TRBV7-9
D gene: .
clone size: .
J gene: TRBJ2-5
CDR3 protein: CASSLFGAETQYF
CDR3 DNA: TGTGCCAGCAGCTTATTCGGGGCTGAGACCCAGTACTTC

V gene: TRBV7-6
D gene: .
clone size: .
J gene: TRBJ2-2
CDR3 protein: CASSVERGRIGELFF
CDR3 DNA: TGTGCCAGCAGCGTAGAGAGGGGTAGGATCGGGGAGCTGTTTTTT

V gene: TRBV18
D gene: .
clone size: .
J gene: TRBJ1-1
CDR3 protein: CASSPKQGNTEAFF
CDR3 DNA: TGTGCCAGCTCACCGAAACAGGGGAACACTGAAGCTTTCTTT

V gene: TRBV28
D gene: .
clone size: .
J gene: TRBJ1-2
CDR3 protein: CASSLQGFDYGYTF
CDR3 DNA: TGTGCCAGCAGTTTACAGGGCTTTGACTATGGCTACACCTTC

V gene: TRBV25-1
D gene: .
clone size: .
J gene: TRBJ1-6
CDR3 protein: CASRRAFNSPLHF
CDR3 DNA: TGTGCCAGCAGGAGGGCTTTTAATTCACCCCTCCACTTT

V gene: TRBV18
D gene: TRBD2
clone size: .
J gene: TRBJ2-2
CDR3 protein: CASSPRSSGGATGELFF
CDR3 DNA: TGTGCCAGCTCACCGCGAAGTAGCGGGGGGGCCACCGGGGAGCTGTTTTTT

V gene: TRBV6-1
D gene: TRBD1
clone size: .
J gene: TRBJ2-2
CDR3 protein: CASSEQGVGTGELFF
CDR3 DNA: TGTGCCAGCAGTGAACAGGGGGTAGGCACCGGGGAGCTGTTTTTT

V gene: TRBV18
D gene: .
clone size: .
J gene: TRBJ2-7
CDR3 protein: CASSLMPRTYRTYEQYF
CDR3 DNA: TGTGCCAGCTCACTGATGCCGAGGACGTACCGAACCTACGAGCAGTACTTC

V gene: TRBV24-1
D gene: .
clone size: .
J gene: TRBJ2-2
CDR3 protein: CATSDRDTPNTGELFF
CDR3 DNA: TGTGCCACCAGTGACCGGGACACCCCGAACACCGGGGAGCTGTTTTTT

V gene: TRBV5-4
D gene: .
clone size: .
J gene: TRBJ1-1
CDR3 protein: CASSLVGAGTEAFF
CDR3 DNA: TGTGCCAGCAGCTTGGTGGGGGCTGGTACTGAAGCTTTCTTT

V gene: TRBV9
D gene: .
clone size: .
J gene: TRBJ2-1
CDR3 protein: CASSVGPYPYNEQFF
CDR3 DNA: TGTGCCAGCAGCGTGGGTCCGTACCCCTACAATGAGCAGTTCTTC

V gene: TRBV19
D gene: .
clone size: .
J gene: TRBJ1-1
CDR3 protein: CASSINTNRDTLRQAFF
CDR3 DNA: TGTGCCAGTAGTATCAACACTAACCGGGACACCCTACGCCAAGCTTTCTTT

V gene: TRBV5-6
D gene: .
clone size: .
J gene: TRBJ1-5
CDR3 protein: CASSLGGFGNQPQHF
CDR3 DNA: TGTGCCAGCAGCTTGGGGGGGTTTGGCAATCAGCCCCAGCATTTT

V gene: TRBV10-1
D gene: .
clone size: .
J gene: TRBJ2-7
CDR3 protein: CASSEGGSSYEQYF
CDR3 DNA: TGCGCCAGCAGTGAGGGGGGTAGCTCCTACGAGCAGTACTTC

V gene: TRBV28
D gene: .
clone size: .
J gene: TRBJ1-3
CDR3 protein: CASSLLGQRNTIYF
CDR3 DNA: TGTGCCAGCAGTTTATTGGGGCAGAGAAACACCATATATTTT

V gene: TRBV7-9
D gene: .
clone size: .
J gene: TRBJ1-2
CDR3 protein: CASSLTTVNYGYTF
CDR3 DNA: TGTGCCAGCAGCCTAACGACAGTTAACTATGGCTACACCTTC

V gene: TRBV7-3
D gene: TRBD2
clone size: .
J gene: TRBJ2-7
CDR3 protein: CASSLRASGDEQYF
CDR3 DNA: TGTGCCAGCAGCCTCCGGGCTAGCGGGGATGAGCAGTACTTC